The 10 T cell receptor beta chains reported below all come from one sample, sequenced in a study of cytomegalovirus exposure and HLA in healthy donors. The study ran its PCR with 60 Vbeta and 13 Jbeta primers. Method: immunoSEQ multiplex PCR; TCRdb's copy keeps in-frame clones and lacks some. The table shows about 150,000 clones, with 72% occurring only once. Sequenced sample: PBMCs. These receptors all stem from a man between 40 and 49 years old in good health and CMV-seronegative.

This clone has just one count. A read error may produce the germline difference seen at one junction end. The chain couples TRBV14 to TRBJ1-6; TRBD1 matches at 7 bases. Germline CDR1 SGHDN, CDR2 FVKESK. This CDR3 is 15 amino acids long. The CDR3, as DNA: TGTGCCAGCAGCCAAGGACAGGGACGGAATTCACCCCTCAACTTT. Encoded protein: CASSQGQGRNSPLNF.

The chain is built from TRBV6-5 and TRBJ2-5; 10 bases are shared with TRBD1. Unmatched junction bases numbered 5, after V lost 6 bases and J lost 4 bases. The CDR3 has 14 amino acids. The germline gives CDR1 MNHEY, CDR2 SVGAGI. The CDR3 bases are TGTGCCAGCAGATACCGACAGGGGGCAGAGACCCAGTACTTC. This gives the protein CASRYRQGAETQYF.

The chain recombines TRBV2 with TRBJ1-5; D remains ambiguous. The CDR3 runs to 12 residues. V was pared by 6 bases and J by 3 bases, with 6 bases between. Germline V lookup: CDR1 SNHLY, CDR2 FYNNEI. CDR3 amino acids: CASREVNQPQHF. The CDR3 nucleotides are TGTGCCAGCAGAGAGGTCAATCAGCCCCAGCATTTT. Combining the CDR3 with reference TRBV2 and TRBJ1-5 gives the whole variable domain EPEVTQTPSHQVTQMGQEVILRCVPISNHLYFYWYRQILGQKVEFLVSFYNNEISEKSEIFDDQFSVERPDGSNFTLKIRSTKLEDSAMYFCASREVNQPQHFGDGTRLSIL.

The chain joins TRBV5-1 to TRBJ1-2; a possible D gene is TRBD1 (5 bases). The CDR3 has 15 amino acids. Germline V CDR1 and CDR2: SGHRS, YFSETQ. V was cut by 4 bases and J by 1 base, with 14 bases left in between. The CDR3 sequence is CASSPNLGGNYGYTF. In nucleotides, the CDR3 is TGCGCCAGCAGCCCGAACCTCGGGGGTAACTATGGCTACACCTTC. Supplemented by reference TRBV5-1 and TRBJ1-2, the full variable domain reads KAGVTQTPRYLIKTRGQQVTLSCSPISGHRSVSWYQQTPGQGLQFLFEYFSETQRNKGNFPGRFSGRQFSNSRSEMNVSTLELGDSALYLCASSPNLGGNYGYTFGSGTRLTVV.

This clone turned up a few times. This chain links TRBV7-3 with TRBJ1-2; TRBD1 is a possible D gene (5 bases). Germline V lookup: CDR1 SGHTA, CDR2 FQGTGA. The length of the CDR3 is 14 residues. Trimming pared 4 bases from V and 7 bases from J, leaving 16 bases between. CDR3: CASSSTGTGGGYTF. In DNA form, the CDR3 reads TGTGCCAGCAGCTCAACCGGGACCGGGGGTGGCTACACCTTC.

V and J are TRBV27 and TRBJ2-3, with 8 bases fitting TRBD2. This CDR3 has 14 amino acids. Germline V lookup: CDR1 MNHEY, CDR2 SMNVEV (reference sequence). The ends lost 6 bases at V and 5 bases at J; junction bases unmatched: 7. CDR3 in amino acids: CASRARGEVDTQYF. CDR3 nucleotides: TGTGCCAGCAGGGCGCGGGGGGAGGTAGATACGCAGTATTTT.

The CDR3 DNA reads TGTGCCAGCAGCCAAGGACTAGCGGGGGGACTCTGGGAGACCCAGTACTTC. Translation gives CASSQGLAGGLWETQYF. The rearrangement uses TRBV4-2 and TRBJ2-5; 13 bases line up with TRBD2. Germline values: CDR1 LGHNA, CDR2 YNFKEQ. The J segment lost 5 bases and the V segment lost 1 base, leaving 7 bases of the junction unmatched. The CDR3 sequence is 17 residues long.

The chain employs TRBV9 and TRBJ1-1, with D possibly being TRBD1 (5 bases). Trimming pared 1 base from V and 4 bases from J, leaving 8 bases between. Germline V lookup: CDR1 SGDLS, CDR2 YYNGEE. The length of the CDR3 is 13 residues. The CDR3 is CASSVSGGTEAFF. The CDR3 nucleotides read TGTGCCAGCAGCGTATCGGGGGGCACTGAAGCTTTCTTT.

The chain employs TRBV12-5 and TRBJ1-4; D is unclear. V was clipped by 0 bases and J by 1 base, with 15 bases between them. The CDR3 sequence is 18 residues long. CDR1 and CDR2 (germline): LGHNT, FRNRAP. The CDR3 is CASGLVLDTRGTNEKLFF. In nucleotides, the CDR3 is TGTGCTAGTGGTTTGGTACTGGATACTCGGGGAACTAATGAAAAACTGTTTTTT.

This clone came up a few times. The CDR3 coding sequence is TGTGCCAGCAGCCGGGACAGGGTCGGGAATAATGAAAAACTGTTTTTT. It translates to CASSRDRVGNNEKLFF. The genes are TRBV6-6 and TRBJ1-4, with 9 bases that match TRBD1. The CDR3 runs to 16 residues. In germline, CDR1 is MNHNY, CDR2 SVGAGI (reference sequence). After removal of 6 bases from V and 4 bases from J, the junction contained 9 bases not matched to a gene.